Listed below are T cell receptor beta chains from one sample, sequenced in a study of identical twins. TCRdb processed the 5' RACE reads anew with MiXCR; each CDR3 protein has one entry. The sample holds roughly 500,000 distinct CDR3 sequences; about 20% are singletons and the top ten take around 0.9%. The data were also submitted as part of a second study, on T cells expressing NK-cell markers.

The sequenced sample was CD4+ T cells sorted from blood. The receptors were sampled from a woman younger than 35 in good health. The CDR3 runs from the conserved cysteine through the conserved F or W.

V	J	CDR3
TRBV7-9	TRBJ1-2	CASSSWDIYGYTF
TRBV11-2	TRBJ1-1	CASSPNSGNTEAFF
TRBV5-6	TRBJ1-1	CASRSGTGARAFF
TRBV7-6	TRBJ2-1	CASSTPQGLQYNEQFF
TRBV6-5	TRBJ2-5	CASSYSQRGRETQYF
TRBV20-1	TRBJ2-7	CSARTSGNYEQYF
TRBV12-3/TRBV12-4	TRBJ1-4	CASSSGQGWEKLFF
TRBV11-2	TRBJ2-1	CASSFNSDEQFF
TRBV9	TRBJ2-3	CASSVGGGRVTDTQYF
TRBV27	TRBJ2-7	CASSFVRPYEQYF
TRBV11-2	TRBJ2-3	CASSRTGGGFTDTQYF
TRBV12-3/TRBV12-4	TRBJ1-6	CASSLAARDSSPLHF
TRBV19	TRBJ2-6	CASSEIFDSGANVLTF
TRBV6-5	TRBJ2-1	CASSYAGGLAEQFF